These T cell receptor beta chains were read from a single sample in a study of T cell responses to AZD1222 COVID-19 vaccine. The table came from immunoSEQ multiplex PCR; TCRdb's copy has only in-frame clones and leaves some out. Of about 99,000 clones in the sample, 90% to 95% were seen once. The sequencing used peripheral blood, collected on day 0 of AZD1222 vaccination. The receptors derive from an adult in good health. CDR3s include the opening cysteine and the closing phenylalanine or tryptophan. D genes are given only for firm matches. Only some rows state a clone size, as once, few, many or a class for expanded clones.

j_call: TRBJ2-7; v_call: TRBV30; clone_size: -; d_call: -; cdr3_nt: TGTGCCTTTCGAGGGAACTCCTACGAGCAGTACTTC; cdr3_aa: CAFRGNSYEQYF
j_call: TRBJ1-1; v_call: TRBV7-8; clone_size: -; d_call: TRBD1; cdr3_nt: TGTGCCAGCAGCCTCCAGGGGGAACGGACTGAAGCTTTCTTT; cdr3_aa: CASSLQGERTEAFF
j_call: TRBJ1-6; v_call: TRBV27; clone_size: -; d_call: -; cdr3_nt: TGTGCCAGCAGTTTCTTTAATGACTCACCCCTCCACTTT; cdr3_aa: CASSFFNDSPLHF
j_call: TRBJ2-2; v_call: TRBV7-7; clone_size: -; d_call: TRBD2; cdr3_nt: TGTGCCAGCAGCTTACTAGCGGGAGGCACCGGGGAGCTGTTTTTT; cdr3_aa: CASSLLAGGTGELFF
j_call: TRBJ1-1; v_call: TRBV27; clone_size: -; d_call: -; cdr3_nt: TGTGCCAGCAGTGTGGAACAGATGAACACTGAAGCTTTCTTT; cdr3_aa: CASSVEQMNTEAFF
j_call: TRBJ1-2; v_call: TRBV3-1/TRBV3-2; clone_size: once; d_call: -; cdr3_nt: TGTGCCAGCAGCACGAACTATGGCTACACCTTC; cdr3_aa: CASSTNYGYTF
j_call: TRBJ2-7; v_call: TRBV6-2/TRBV6-3; clone_size: -; d_call: TRBD2; cdr3_nt: TGTGCCAGCAGTTACCAGGGTCGACTAGCGGGAGAAGGCTACGAGCAGTACTTC; cdr3_aa: CASSYQGRLAGEGYEQYF
j_call: TRBJ2-1; v_call: TRBV5-8; clone_size: -; d_call: -; cdr3_nt: TGTGCCAGCAGCCAACCTCGTCCCCTTAATGAGCAGTTCTTC; cdr3_aa: CASSQPRPLNEQFF
j_call: TRBJ1-1; v_call: TRBV18; clone_size: -; d_call: TRBD1; cdr3_nt: TGTGCCAGCTCGCGTGACAGGGGGAAAACTGAAGCTTTCTTT; cdr3_aa: CASSRDRGKTEAFF
j_call: TRBJ1-2; v_call: TRBV28; clone_size: -; d_call: -; cdr3_nt: TGTGCCAGCAGTTTGGGGCGGAACTATGGCTACACCTTC; cdr3_aa: CASSLGRNYGYTF
j_call: TRBJ1-1; v_call: TRBV6-5; clone_size: -; d_call: -; cdr3_nt: TGTGCCAGCAGTTACCGGGAGGGGACCACTGAAGCTTTCTTT; cdr3_aa: CASSYREGTTEAFF
j_call: TRBJ2-7; v_call: TRBV27; clone_size: -; d_call: TRBD2; cdr3_nt: TGTGCCAGCGTCAGGGTAGCGGGAGCTTTTCCCCCCCCTACTTACGAGCAGTACTTC; cdr3_aa: CASVRVAGAFPPPTYEQYF
j_call: TRBJ2-7; v_call: TRBV7-3; clone_size: once; d_call: -; cdr3_nt: TGTGCCAGCAGGTCAGCTCCCGGGGTAAACGACGAGCAGTACTTC; cdr3_aa: CASRSAPGVNDEQYF
j_call: TRBJ2-3; v_call: TRBV9; clone_size: -; d_call: -; cdr3_nt: TGTGCCAGCAGCGCCCGGACAGCCAGCACAGATACGCAGTATTTT; cdr3_aa: CASSARTASTDTQYF
j_call: TRBJ2-7; v_call: TRBV7-2; clone_size: -; d_call: -; cdr3_nt: TGTGCCAGCAGCTTAGGGCTGGAGCGGGCAGTCGGGCAGTACTTC; cdr3_aa: CASSLGLERAVGQYF
j_call: TRBJ2-7; v_call: TRBV2; clone_size: -; d_call: TRBD1; cdr3_nt: TGTGCCAGCAGACAAACAGGGGCAAACTCCTACGAGCAGTACTTC; cdr3_aa: CASRQTGANSYEQYF
j_call: TRBJ1-1; v_call: TRBV30; clone_size: few; d_call: -; cdr3_nt: TGTGCCTGGCATCCTGCCGGGAGGGCGGCTGAAGCTTTCTTT; cdr3_aa: CAWHPAGRAAEAFF
j_call: TRBJ1-1; v_call: TRBV5-1; clone_size: -; d_call: -; cdr3_nt: TGCGCCAGCACCTTGTCGGAGATTACGACTGAAGCTTTCTTT; cdr3_aa: CASTLSEITTEAFF
j_call: TRBJ2-7; v_call: TRBV28; clone_size: -; d_call: TRBD2; cdr3_nt: TGTGCCAGCAGTTTCACAATTTCCTCACTAGCGGGGAGTACCTACGAGCAGTACTTC; cdr3_aa: CASSFTISSLAGSTYEQYF
j_call: TRBJ1-6; v_call: TRBV3-1/TRBV3-2; clone_size: once; d_call: -; cdr3_nt: TGTGCCAGCAGCCAAGGGACCCGCCGAGATCGGTCACCCCTCCACTTT; cdr3_aa: CASSQGTRRDRSPLHF
j_call: TRBJ2-1; v_call: TRBV25-1; clone_size: -; d_call: -; cdr3_nt: TGTGCCAGCACCGGCGAGGGCGGTTATCATGAGCAGTTCTTC; cdr3_aa: CASTGEGGYHEQFF
j_call: TRBJ1-4; v_call: TRBV2; clone_size: -; d_call: TRBD1; cdr3_nt: TGTGCCAGCAGTGATCCGGGACAGGGTCGAACTAATGAAAAACTGTTTTTT; cdr3_aa: CASSDPGQGRTNEKLFF